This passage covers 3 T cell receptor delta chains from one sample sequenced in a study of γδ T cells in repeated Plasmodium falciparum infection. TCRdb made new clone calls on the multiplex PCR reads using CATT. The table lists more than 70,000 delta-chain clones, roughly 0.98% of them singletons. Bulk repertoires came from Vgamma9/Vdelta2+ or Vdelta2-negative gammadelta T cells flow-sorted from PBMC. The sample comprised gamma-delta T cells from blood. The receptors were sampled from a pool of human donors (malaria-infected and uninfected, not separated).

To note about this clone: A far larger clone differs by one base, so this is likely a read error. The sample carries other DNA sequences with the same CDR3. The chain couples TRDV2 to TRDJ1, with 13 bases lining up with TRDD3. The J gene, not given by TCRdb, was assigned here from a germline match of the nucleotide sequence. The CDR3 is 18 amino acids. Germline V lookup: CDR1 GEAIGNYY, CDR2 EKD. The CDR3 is CACDSGVLGDTLSDKLIF. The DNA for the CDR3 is TGTGCCTGTGACTCCGGGGTACTGGGGGATACGCTTTCCGACAAACTCATCTTT.

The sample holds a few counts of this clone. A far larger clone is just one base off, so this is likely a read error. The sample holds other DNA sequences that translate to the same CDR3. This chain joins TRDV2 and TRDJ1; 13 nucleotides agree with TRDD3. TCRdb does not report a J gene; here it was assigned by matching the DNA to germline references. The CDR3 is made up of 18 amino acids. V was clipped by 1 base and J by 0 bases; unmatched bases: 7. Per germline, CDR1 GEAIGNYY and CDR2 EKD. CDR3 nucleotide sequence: TGTGCCTGTGACACTTTACTGGGGGATACGCGATACACCGATAAACTCATCTTT. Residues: CACDTLLGDTRYTDKLIF.

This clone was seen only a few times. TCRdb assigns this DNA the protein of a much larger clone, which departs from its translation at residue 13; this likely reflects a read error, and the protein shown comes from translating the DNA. The CDR3, as DNA: TGTGCCTGTGACACCGTCGGAGACGCGTACACCGATATACTCATCTTT. Translation: CACDTVGDAYTDILIF. V is TRDV2 and J is TRDJ1; D gene uncertain. TCRdb lists no J gene, so it was determined here by aligning the DNA to germline. The germline CDR1 and CDR2 sequences are GEAIGNYY and EKD. The CDR3 consists of 16 residues.